Presented here are 7 T cell receptor beta chains from one specimen sequenced in a study of cytomegalovirus exposure and HLA in healthy donors. Primers for the PCR totalled 60 Vbeta and 13 Jbeta. Sequencing used immunoSEQ multiplex PCR; TCRdb keeps in-frame clones, though not all of them. The table records around 160,000 clones, 80% of them present only once. The sample comprised PBMCs. The receptors stem from a man aged 18-30 years in good health and CMV-seropositive.

The table lists this clone with a count of one. The CDR3 is CASSLEWGTNNEQFF. In DNA form, the CDR3 reads TGCGCCAGCAGCTTGGAGTGGGGGACAAACAATGAGCAGTTCTTC. The chain links TRBV5-1 to TRBJ2-1; tentative D call: TRBD1 (6 bases). CDR3 length equals 15 residues. Per germline, CDR1 SGHRS and CDR2 YFSETQ. Between the trimmed V and J ends, which lost 0 bases and 5 bases, there was a span of 12 bases.

The chain employs TRBV5-6 and TRBJ2-1, with a weak D call TRBD1 (6 bases). V was clipped by 3 bases and J by 4 bases, with 14 bases between them. There are 15 residues in the CDR3. Germline V lookup: CDR1 SGHDT, CDR2 YYEEEE. CDR3 bases: TGTGCCAGCAGCTGGGACAACCAGGGATACAATGAGCAGTTCTTC. Protein product: CASSWDNQGYNEQFF.

The J gene is TRBJ2-3, the V gene TRBV6-5, with TRBD2 matching over 10 bases. This CDR3 has 16 residues. CDR1 is MNHEY and CDR2 is SVGAGI in the germline V gene. V shed 4 bases, J shed 2 bases, and the junction held 6 bases outside the gene matches. DNA for the CDR3: TGTGCCAGCAGTTCCCTAGCGGGAGAAACCACAGATACGCAGTATTTT. It encodes CASSSLAGETTDTQYF.

The chain has TRBV7-2 and TRBJ1-2; D unresolved. The CDR3 extends over 12 amino acids. Germline lookup yields CDR1 SGHTA and CDR2 FQGNSA. Trimming pared 2 bases from V and 6 bases from J, leaving 7 bases between. Written as DNA, the CDR3 is TGTGCCAGCAGCTTAACAGTGCATGGCTACACCTTC. Its translation: CASSLTVHGYTF.

J is TRBJ2-1 and V is TRBV7-6, with D possibly TRBD1 on 5 matching bases. V was pared by 3 bases and J by 0 bases, with 9 bases between. CDR1 and CDR2 (germline): SGHVS, FNYEAQ. CDR3 length: 15 amino acids. CDR3 DNA sequence: TGTGCCAGCAGCTTGCAGGGAAGCTCCTACAATGAGCAGTTCTTC. Translating gives CASSLQGSSYNEQFF.

The chain has TRBV6-5 and TRBJ1-1; perhaps TRBD1 as D (6 bases). Germline V gene data show CDR1 as MNHEY and CDR2 as SVGAGI. Trimming removed 6 bases from V and 7 bases from J, with 15 bases in between. The CDR3 loop spans 13 amino acids. The CDR3 coding sequence is TGTGCCAGCAGATCAGGACAGACAGGTGAAGCTTTCTTT. Translation: CASRSGQTGEAFF.

The CDR3 sequence: CASEKGAPGVDTIYF. In DNA form, the CDR3 reads TGTGCTAGTGAAAAAGGGGCCCCGGGGGTGGACACCATATATTTT. The chain employs TRBV12-5 and TRBJ1-3, with a weak D call TRBD1 (5 bases). The germline V gene has CDR1 LGHNT and CDR2 FRNRAP. CDR3 length: 15 amino acids. V lost 7 bases to trimming and J lost 8 bases, with 21 bases between them.